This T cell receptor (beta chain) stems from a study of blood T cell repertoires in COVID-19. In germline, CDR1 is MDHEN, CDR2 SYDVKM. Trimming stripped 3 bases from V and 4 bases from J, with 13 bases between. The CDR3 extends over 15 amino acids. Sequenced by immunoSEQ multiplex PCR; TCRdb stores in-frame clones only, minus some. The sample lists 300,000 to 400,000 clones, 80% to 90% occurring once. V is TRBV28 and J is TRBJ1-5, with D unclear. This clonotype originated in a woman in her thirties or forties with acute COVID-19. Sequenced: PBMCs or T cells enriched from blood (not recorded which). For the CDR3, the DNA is TGTGCCAGCAGTTTCCGGTGGGTCGGGAATCAGCCCCAGCATTTT. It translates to CASSFRWVGNQPQHF.